This T cell receptor beta chain comes out of a study of CD8+CD57+ T cells in acquired aplastic anemia. The germline V gene encodes CDR1 SQVTM and CDR2 ANQGSEA. The CDR3 loop spans 13 amino acids. V dropped 7 bases and J dropped 3 bases, with 15 bases sitting between them. Genomic DNA was employed as the template in profiling TCR beta VDJ and CDR3. TCRdb ran MiXCR on the reads and lists one entry per CDR3 protein. Here the sample spans approximately 260,000 distinct CDR3 sequences, approximately 86% being singletons. CD8+CD57+ cell expansion had been shown by flow cytometry in patients chosen for sequencing.

The rearrangement uses TRBV29-1 and TRBJ1-1; the D is unclear. The sample taken for sequencing was sorted CD4+, CD8+, or CD8+CD57+ T cells (not recorded which) from PBMCs. The origin of this receptor is a human donor with aplastic anemia. CDR3 nucleotide sequence: TGCAGCGCCGAGACAAGAACGGACACTGAAGCTTTCTTT. Its protein is CSAETRTDTEAFF.